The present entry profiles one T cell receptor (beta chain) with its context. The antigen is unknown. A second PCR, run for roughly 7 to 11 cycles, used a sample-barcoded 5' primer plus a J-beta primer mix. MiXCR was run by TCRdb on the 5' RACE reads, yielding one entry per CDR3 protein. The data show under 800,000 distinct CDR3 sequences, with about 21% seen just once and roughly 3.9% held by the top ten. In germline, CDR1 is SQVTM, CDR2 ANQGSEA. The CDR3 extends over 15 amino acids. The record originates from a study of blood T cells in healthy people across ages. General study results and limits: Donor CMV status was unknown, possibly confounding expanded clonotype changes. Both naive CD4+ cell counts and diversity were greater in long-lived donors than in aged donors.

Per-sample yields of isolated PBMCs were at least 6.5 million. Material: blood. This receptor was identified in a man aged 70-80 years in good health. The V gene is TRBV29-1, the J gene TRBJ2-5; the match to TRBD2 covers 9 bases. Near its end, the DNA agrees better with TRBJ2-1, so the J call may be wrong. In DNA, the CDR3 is TGCAGCGTTGAAGACCTAGCGGGATCGGGGAATGAGCAGTTCTTC. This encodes CSVEDLAGSGNEQFF.